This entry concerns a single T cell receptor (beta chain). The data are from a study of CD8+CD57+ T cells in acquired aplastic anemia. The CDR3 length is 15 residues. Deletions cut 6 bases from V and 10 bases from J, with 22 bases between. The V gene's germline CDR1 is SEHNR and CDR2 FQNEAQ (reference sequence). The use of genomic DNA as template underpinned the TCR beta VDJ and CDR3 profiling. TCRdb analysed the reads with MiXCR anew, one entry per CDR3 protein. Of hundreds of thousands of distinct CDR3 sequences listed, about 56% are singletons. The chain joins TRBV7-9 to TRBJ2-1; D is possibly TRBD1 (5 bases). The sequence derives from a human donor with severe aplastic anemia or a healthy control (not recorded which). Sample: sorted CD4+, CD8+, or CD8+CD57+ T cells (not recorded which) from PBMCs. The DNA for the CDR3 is TGTGCCAGCAGTCAAGTTGGGTTAGGGGAAATAGAGCAGTTCTTC. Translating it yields CASSQVGLGEIEQFF.